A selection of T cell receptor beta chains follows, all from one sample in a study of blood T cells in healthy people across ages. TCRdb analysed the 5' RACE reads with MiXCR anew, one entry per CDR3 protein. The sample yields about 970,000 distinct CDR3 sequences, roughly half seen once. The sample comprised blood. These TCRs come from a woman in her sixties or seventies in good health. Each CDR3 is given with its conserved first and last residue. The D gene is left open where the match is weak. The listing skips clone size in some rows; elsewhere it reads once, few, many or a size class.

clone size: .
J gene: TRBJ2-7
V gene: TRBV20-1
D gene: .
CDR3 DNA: TGCAGTGCTAATCTGTTTCTCCACGAGCAGTACTTC
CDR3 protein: CSANLFLHEQYF

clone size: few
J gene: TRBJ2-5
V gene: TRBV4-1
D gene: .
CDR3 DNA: TGCGCCAGCAGCCAAGGGGTTCAGGGGCCCCAAGAGACCCAGTACTTC
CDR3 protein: CASSQGVQGPQETQYF

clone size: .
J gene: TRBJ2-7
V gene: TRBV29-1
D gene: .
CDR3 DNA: TGCAGCGTTACCCCGGCAAGGGGATCCTACGAGCAGTACTTC
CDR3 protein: CSVTPARGSYEQYF

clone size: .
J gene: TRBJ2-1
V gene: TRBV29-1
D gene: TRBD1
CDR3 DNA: TGCAGCGTTGCGAGGGACAGGGGAAGCAATGAGCAGTTCTTC
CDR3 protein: CSVARDRGSNEQFF

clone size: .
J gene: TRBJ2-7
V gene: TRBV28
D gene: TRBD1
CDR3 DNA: TGTGCCAGCAGGGGTCCAGGGGGCACAGGCTACGAGCAGTACTTC
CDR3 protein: CASRGPGGTGYEQYF

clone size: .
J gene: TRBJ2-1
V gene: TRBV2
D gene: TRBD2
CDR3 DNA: TGTGCCAGTCAAAGAGCGGGAGGGTACAATGAGCAGTTCTTC
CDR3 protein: CASQRAGGYNEQFF

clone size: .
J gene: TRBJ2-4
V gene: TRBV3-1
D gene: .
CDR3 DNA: TGTGCCAGCAGCCAAGATCAAGCGGGTGCTGTCATTCAGTACTTC
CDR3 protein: CASSQDQAGAVIQYF

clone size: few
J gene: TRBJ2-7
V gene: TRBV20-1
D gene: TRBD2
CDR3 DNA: TGCAGTGCTAGAGATCTTAGCGGGAGAGACCGCGATCCTTACGAGCAGTACTTC
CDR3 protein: CSARDLSGRDRDPYEQYF

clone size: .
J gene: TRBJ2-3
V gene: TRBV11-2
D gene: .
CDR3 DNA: TGTGCCAGCAGCTTAGATATCCAGTTGGATACGCAGTATTTT
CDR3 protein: CASSLDIQLDTQYF

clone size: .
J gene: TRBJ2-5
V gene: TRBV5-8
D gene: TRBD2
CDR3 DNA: TGTGCCAGCAGCTTGGATAGCGGGAATATCCAAGAGACCCAGTACTTC
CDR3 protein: CASSLDSGNIQETQYF

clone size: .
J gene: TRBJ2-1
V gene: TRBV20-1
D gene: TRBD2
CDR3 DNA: TGCAGTGCTAGACCCGGAGCGGGACGTTACAATGAGCAGTTCTTC
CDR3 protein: CSARPGAGRYNEQFF

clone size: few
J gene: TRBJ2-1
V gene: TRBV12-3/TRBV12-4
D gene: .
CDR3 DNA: TGTGCCAGCACCTTCGGCGAGACCTACAATGAGCAGTTCTTC
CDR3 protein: CASTFGETYNEQFF

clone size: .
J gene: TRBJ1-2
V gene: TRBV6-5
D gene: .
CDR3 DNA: TGTGCCAGCAGGGCTTATGGCTATGGCTACACCTTC
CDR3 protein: CASRAYGYGYTF

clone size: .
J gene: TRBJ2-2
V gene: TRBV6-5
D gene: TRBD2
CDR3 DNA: TGTGTCAGCTCTGGGGCTAGCGGGTTTCGCGGGGAGCTGTTTTTT
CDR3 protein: CVSSGASGFRGELFF

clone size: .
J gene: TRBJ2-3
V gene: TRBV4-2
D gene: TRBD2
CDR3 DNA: TGTGCCAGCAGCCTCACTCGGACTAGCGGGAGAGGTGGCGCGCAGTATTTT
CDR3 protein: CASSLTRTSGRGGAQYF

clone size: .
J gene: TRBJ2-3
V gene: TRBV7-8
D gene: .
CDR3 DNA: TGTGCCAGCAGCTTAATCCTCGCTAGCACAGATACGCAGTATTTT
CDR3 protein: CASSLILASTDTQYF

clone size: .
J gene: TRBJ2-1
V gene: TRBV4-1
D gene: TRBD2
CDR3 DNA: TGCGCCAGCAGCCAAGACTGGTGGGAGGGCCGCTACAATGAGCAGTTCTTC
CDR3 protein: CASSQDWWEGRYNEQFF

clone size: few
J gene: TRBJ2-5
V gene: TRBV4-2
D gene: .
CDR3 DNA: TGTGCCAGCAGCCAAGGGGGCTACCAAGAGACCCAGTACTTC
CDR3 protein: CASSQGGYQETQYF

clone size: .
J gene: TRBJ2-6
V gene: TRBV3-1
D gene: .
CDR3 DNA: TGTGCCAGCAGCCAAGATGTGGCATCCCTCTATGGGGCCAACGTCCTGACTTTC
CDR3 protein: CASSQDVASLYGANVLTF

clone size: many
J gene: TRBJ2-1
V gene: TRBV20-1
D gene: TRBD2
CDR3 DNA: TGCAGTGCTAGAGGTAGCGGGAGGTCTGGTGAGCAGTTCTTC
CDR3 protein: CSARGSGRSGEQFF

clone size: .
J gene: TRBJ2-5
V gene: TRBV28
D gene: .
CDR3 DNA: TGTGCCAGCAGTTTATTGGCAGAGGTAGGGACCCAGTACTTC
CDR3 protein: CASSLLAEVGTQYF

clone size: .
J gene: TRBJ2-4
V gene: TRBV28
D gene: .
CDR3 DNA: TGTGCCAGCAGTTTATCCACCCTACTAGCCAAAAACATTCAGTACTTC
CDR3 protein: CASSLSTLLAKNIQYF

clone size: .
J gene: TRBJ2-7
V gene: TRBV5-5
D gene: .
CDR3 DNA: TGTGCCAGCGGCTACCTTCTTGAGCAGTACTTC
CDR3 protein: CASGYLLEQYF

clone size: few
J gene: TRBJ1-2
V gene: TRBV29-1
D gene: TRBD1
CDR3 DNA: TGCAGCACGACTAGGGACAGCTATGGCTACACCTTC
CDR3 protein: CSTTRDSYGYTF

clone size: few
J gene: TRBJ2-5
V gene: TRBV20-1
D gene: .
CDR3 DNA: TGCAGTGCTAGATCCAGGGTTTTCGAGACCCAGTACTTC
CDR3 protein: CSARSRVFETQYF

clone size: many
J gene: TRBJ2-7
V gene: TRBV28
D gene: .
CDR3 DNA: TGTGCCAGCAGCTTAGGATCAGCCTACGAGCAGTACTTC
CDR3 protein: CASSLGSAYEQYF

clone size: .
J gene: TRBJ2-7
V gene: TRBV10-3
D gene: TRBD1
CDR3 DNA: TGTGCCATCAGTGAGAAGGGGACAGGGGCCTACGAGCAGTACTTC
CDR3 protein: CAISEKGTGAYEQYF

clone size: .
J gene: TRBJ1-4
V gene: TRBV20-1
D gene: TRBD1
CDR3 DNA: TGCAGTGCTAGACACCCCGGGACAGCGAATGAAAAACTGTTTTTT
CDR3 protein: CSARHPGTANEKLFF